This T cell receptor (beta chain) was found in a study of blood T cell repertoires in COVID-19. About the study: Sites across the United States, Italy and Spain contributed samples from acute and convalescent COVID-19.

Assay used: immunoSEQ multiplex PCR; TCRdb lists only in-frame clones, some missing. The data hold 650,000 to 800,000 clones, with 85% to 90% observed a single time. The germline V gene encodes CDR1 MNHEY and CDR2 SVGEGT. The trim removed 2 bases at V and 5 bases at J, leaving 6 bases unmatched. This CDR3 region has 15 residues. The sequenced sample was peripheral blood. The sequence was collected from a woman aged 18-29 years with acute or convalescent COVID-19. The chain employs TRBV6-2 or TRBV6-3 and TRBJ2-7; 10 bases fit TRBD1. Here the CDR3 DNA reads TGTGCCAGCAGTTACCCGACAGGGGGCAGGAACGAGCAGTACTTC. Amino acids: CASSYPTGGRNEQYF.